This T cell receptor (beta chain) was captured in a study of cytomegalovirus exposure and HLA in healthy donors. V was pared by 5 bases and J by 10 bases, with 18 bases between. Germline V gene data show CDR1 as SGHTA and CDR2 as FQGNSA. This CDR3 has 14 amino acids. The donors comprised healthy bone marrow donors. PCR involved 60 Vbeta and 13 Jbeta primers. Libraries were prepared by immunoSEQ multiplex PCR; TCRdb keeps only in-frame clonotypes and omits some of them. The sample gives fewer than 120,000 clones, around 83% of which show up once; around 3% is in the top ten. The V call is TRBV7-2, the J call TRBJ2-1, with TRBD2 as a possible D gene (7 bases). The TCR comes from an older woman in good health and CMV-seropositive. Sequenced: PBMCs. The CDR3 loop reads CASSPHGGANEQFF. The CDR3 nucleotides are TGTGCCAGCAGCCCACATGGGGGGGCTAACGAGCAGTTCTTC. The variable domain in full, completed from reference TRBV7-2 and TRBJ2-1, reads GAGVSQSPSNKVTEKGKDVELRCDPISGHTALYWYRQSLGQGLEFLIYFQGNSAPDKSGLPSDRFSAERTGGSVSTLTIQRTQQEDSAVYLCASSPHGGANEQFFGPGTRLTVL.